These 25 T cell receptor beta chains share one sample of origin, sequenced in a study of cytomegalovirus exposure and HLA in healthy donors. The PCR made use of 60 Vbeta and 13 Jbeta primers. TCRdb keeps only in-frame clones here, not all; method: immunoSEQ multiplex PCR. The sample consists of approximately 88,000 clones, about three quarters of them appearing once. The source material was PBMCs. These receptors all stem from a man aged 45-65 years in good health and CMV-seropositive.

The chain carries TRBV7-2 and TRBJ1-1; D remains unclear. Deletions cut 5 bases from V and 0 bases from J, with 13 bases between. Looked up from germline, CDR1 is SGHTA and CDR2 is FQGNSA. The CDR3 covers 15 residues. The CDR3 DNA follows: TGTGCCAGCAGCCAATGGGCAGACATGAACACTGAAGCTTTCTTT. Residues: CASSQWADMNTEAFF. The entire variable domain, with the rest obtained from reference TRBV7-2 and TRBJ1-1, is as follows: GAGVSQSPSNKVTEKGKDVELRCDPISGHTALYWYRQSLGQGLEFLIYFQGNSAPDKSGLPSDRFSAERTGGSVSTLTIQRTQQEDSAVYLCASSQWADMNTEAFFGQGTRLTVV.

The chain combines TRBV4-1 with TRBJ2-7; tentative D call: TRBD2 (6 bases). Germline CDR1 and CDR2: MGHRA and YSYEKL. V shed 5 bases and J shed 4 bases, with 21 bases lying between them. The CDR3 length is 16 residues. The DNA of the CDR3 is TGCGCCAGCAGCTCGTCACCGGGGGTTGTCAGGTACGAGCAGTACTTC. Translated: CASSSSPGVVRYEQYF.

The J gene is TRBJ1-2, the V gene TRBV6-4; D may be TRBD1 (5 bases). Germline lookup yields CDR1 MRHNA and CDR2 SNTAGT. This CDR3 is built from 14 residues. V was clipped by 0 bases and J by 6 bases, with 11 bases between them. The chain's CDR3 is CASSDSAGHNGYTF. Written as DNA, the CDR3 is TGTGCCAGCAGTGACTCGGCAGGGCATAATGGCTACACCTTC.

This clone was seen a single time. This chain uses TRBV7-2 with TRBJ1-1; the D is unclear. Germline V gives CDR1 SGHTA, CDR2 FQGNSA. This CDR3 is built from 18 residues. V was cut by 5 bases and J by 0 bases, with 22 bases left in between. The CDR3 DNA is TGTGCCAGCAGCGACCTGACACGACCGAAAGAACTGAACACTGAAGCTTTCTTT. Translation gives CASSDLTRPKELNTEAFF.

This clone has just one count. This rearrangement joins TRBV4-3 to TRBJ2-7; D perhaps matches TRBD1 (8 bases). The CDR3 contains 14 residues. Germline values: CDR1 LGHNA, CDR2 YSLEER. V dropped 2 bases and J dropped 3 bases, with 11 bases sitting between them. The CDR3 region is CASSQTGGDYEQYF. The CDR3 DNA reads TGCGCCAGCAGCCAAACAGGGGGGGACTACGAGCAGTACTTC.

This clone was seen only once. The chain links TRBV19 to TRBJ1-3; D might be TRBD1 (6 bases). The CDR3 loop spans 15 amino acids. CDR1 is LNHDA and CDR2 is SQIVND in the germline V gene (reference sequence). V was cut by 1 base and J by 1 base, with 8 bases left in between. CDR3 coding DNA: TGTGCCAGTAGTATAGGAACAGGGTCTGGAAACACCATATATTTT. Its translation is CASSIGTGSGNTIYF.

Remarks on this clone: Compared with germline, one end of the junction differs, possibly owing to a read error. The V and J genes are TRBV7-9 and TRBJ1-2; TRBD1 matches 9 bases. From germline, CDR1 is SEHNR and CDR2 FQNEAQ (reference sequence). The CDR3 runs to 14 residues. The chain's CDR3 is CASSRDRVNYGYPF. In nucleotides, the CDR3 is TGTGCCAGCAGCCGGGACAGGGTGAACTATGGCTACCCCTTC.

This chain connects TRBV4-2 to TRBJ2-1; D is perhaps TRBD1 (6 bases). The CDR3 spans 16 residues. The germline V gene encodes CDR1 LGHNA and CDR2 YNFKEQ. Trimming removed 4 bases from V and 7 bases from J, with 20 bases in between. CDR3 in amino acids: CASSRQGSPGTNEQFF. The CDR3 bases are TGTGCCAGCAGCCGGCAGGGATCGCCGGGGACAAATGAGCAGTTCTTC.

This clone was seen only a few times. V is TRBV29-1 and J is TRBJ1-1, with TRBD1 matching 8 bases. The germline V gene encodes CDR1 SQVTM and CDR2 ANQGSEA. V lost 5 bases to trimming and J lost 8 bases; unmatched junction nucleotides: 13. This CDR3 has 14 residues. CDR3 nucleotide sequence: TGCAGCGTTTACCTGACAGGGGACCCCCGAGAAGCTTTCTTT. Translation: CSVYLTGDPREAFF.

The CDR3 protein is CASTGVSNEQFF. CDR3 bases: TGTGCCAGCACAGGGGTTAGTAATGAGCAGTTCTTC. This chain connects TRBV18 to TRBJ2-1, with 7 positions matching TRBD1. The germline CDR1 and CDR2 sequences are KGHSH and LQKENI. The CDR3 sequence is 12 residues long. Unmatched junction bases numbered 5, after V lost 8 bases and J lost 7 bases.

This chain connects TRBV10-3 to TRBJ2-2; TRBD1 might be the D (5 bases). CDR3 length: 13 amino acids. Germline V gene lookup returns CDR1 ENHRY and CDR2 SYGVKD. Trimming took off 4 bases at V and 9 bases at J, with 12 bases between the two ends. CDR3 DNA sequence: TGTGCCATCAGTGTGGGGCCAGGGAGGGAGCTGTTTTTT. Its translation: CAISVGPGRELFF.

The chain joins TRBV29-1 to TRBJ1-1; 11 bases are shared with TRBD1. This CDR3 has 17 amino acids. CDR1 SQVTM and CDR2 ANQGSEA come from the germline V gene. V lost 4 bases, J lost 6 bases, and 16 bases stayed unmatched. In DNA form, the CDR3 reads TGCAGCGTTGCGGGGGGCAATTATGGGACAGGGGGATCTGAAGCTTTCTTT. Its translation is CSVAGGNYGTGGSEAFF.

In its sample, this clone was seen a few times. The chain couples TRBV18 to TRBJ1-1, with a possible D match to TRBD1 (5 bases). Trimming cost V 3 bases and J 11 bases, with 16 bases left between them. The CDR3 has 13 amino acids. Germline V gene lookup returns CDR1 KGHSH and CDR2 LQKENI. The CDR3 region has the DNA TGTGCCAGCTCACCGGACGGGGGGGGTTCGGCTTTCTTT. It encodes CASSPDGGGSAFF.

The rearrangement uses TRBV11-2 and TRBJ2-2, with 10 positions matching TRBD1. Trimming at V came to 7 bases and at J to 5 bases, leaving 7 bases not matched to a gene. Germline V gene sequence: CDR1 SGHAT, CDR2 FQNNGV. The CDR3 is 15 amino acids. CDR3 nucleotides: TGTGCCAGCACCTCTGGGACAGGGGTAACCGGGGAGCTGTTTTTT. The encoded protein is CASTSGTGVTGELFF.

In this sample, this clone turned up a few times. The chain carries TRBV28 and TRBJ1-2; D uncertain. The CDR3 has 13 amino acids. V was cut by 2 bases and J by 6 bases, with 10 bases left in between. Looked up from germline, CDR1 is MDHEN and CDR2 is SYDVKM. CDR3 amino acids: CASSLTGWNGYTF. The CDR3 bases are TGTGCCAGCAGTTTAACGGGTTGGAATGGCTACACCTTC.

The chain combines TRBV4-1 with TRBJ2-1, with no clear D. CDR1 and CDR2 from the germline V gene are MGHRA and YSYEKL. V shed 5 bases and J shed 7 bases, with 6 bases lying between them. The length of the CDR3 is 11 residues. DNA for the CDR3: TGCGCCAGCAGCAAAGCGAATGAGCAGTTCTTC. Translation: CASSKANEQFF.

The V call is TRBV18, the J call TRBJ1-2; D perhaps matches TRBD1 (6 bases). Germline V gives CDR1 KGHSH, CDR2 LQKENI. This CDR3 has 17 residues. Trimming took off 3 bases at V and 8 bases at J, with 25 bases between the two ends. The CDR3 protein is CASSPPSSQGGRLGYTF. The CDR3 DNA reads as TGTGCCAGCTCACCTCCCTCCTCACAGGGTGGGCGGCTGGGCTACACCTTC.

This chain links TRBV9 with TRBJ2-1; 7 nucleotides agree with TRBD1. This CDR3 comprises 13 residues. Per germline, CDR1 SGDLS and CDR2 YYNGEE. Trimming took 7 bases from V and 6 from J; bases not matched to a gene: 7. The CDR3, as DNA: TGTGCCAGCGAGGGGGCCCGACGCAATGAGCAGTTCTTC. Encoded protein: CASEGARRNEQFF.

This chain connects TRBV15 to TRBJ1-6; 10 bases are shared with TRBD1. V lost 0 bases, J lost 5 bases, and 7 bases stayed unmatched. The germline CDR1 and CDR2 sequences are LNHNV and YYDKDF (reference sequence). CDR3 length equals 18 residues. CDR3 sequence (DNA): TGTGCCACCAGCAGAGATTATACCGGGACAGGGGATAATTCACCCCTCCACTTT. Its translation is CATSRDYTGTGDNSPLHF. Based on the CDR3 plus reference TRBV15 and TRBJ1-6, the full variable domain is DAMVIQNPRYQVTQFGKPVTLSCSQTLNHNVMYWYQQKSSQAPKLLFHYYDKDFNNEADTPDNFQSRRPNTSFCFLDIRSPGLGDTAMYLCATSRDYTGTGDNSPLHFGNGTRLTVT.

The rearrangement joins TRBV9 to TRBJ1-6, with D perhaps TRBD1 (5 bases). Trimming took 4 bases from V and 6 from J, leaving 14 bases between them. Germline V CDR1 and CDR2: SGDLS, YYNGEE. The CDR3 sequence is 15 residues long. DNA of the CDR3: TGTGCCAGCAGCTGGGGCGGGGATGGTAATTCACCCCTCCACTTT. This gives the protein CASSWGGDGNSPLHF.

The chain couples TRBV7-2 to TRBJ1-6; D gene unclear. V was cut by 5 bases and J by 10 bases, with 18 bases left in between. The V gene's germline CDR1 is SGHTA and CDR2 FQGNSA. The CDR3 runs 15 residues. CDR3 DNA: TGTGCCAGCAGCCTGACGAGCGGCCTGGAATCACCCCTCCACTTT. It is translated as CASSLTSGLESPLHF.

This sequence joins TRBV7-9 and TRBJ2-2; TRBD1 is a possible D gene (6 bases). CDR1 is SEHNR, CDR2 FQNEAQ, per germline (reference sequence). The V end lost 5 bases, the J end lost 9 bases, and 13 bases lay between the germline ends. The CDR3 is 13 residues long. In nucleotides, the CDR3 is TGTGCCAGCAGCCCCACAGGGATACGGGAGCTGTTTTTT. This codes for CASSPTGIRELFF.

V gene TRBV27 combines with J gene TRBJ1-1; 9 bases map to TRBD1. V shed 6 bases, J shed 3 bases, and the junction held 8 bases outside the gene matches. CDR1 MNHEY and CDR2 SMNVEV come from the germline V gene (reference sequence). The CDR3 loop spans 15 amino acids. CDR3 residues: CASRRDRGVYTEAFF. CDR3 in DNA: TGTGCCAGCAGGCGAGACAGGGGGGTATACACTGAAGCTTTCTTT.

The genes are TRBV11-3 and TRBJ1-2; D remains unclear. Germline V gene data show CDR1 as SGHNT and CDR2 as YENEEA. CDR3 length: 14 amino acids. Trimming took 2 bases from V and 8 from J, leaving 15 bases between them. The CDR3 region has the DNA TGTGCCAGCAGCTTAAGCGGCGGAAAGCGCGGCTACACCTTC. Protein: CASSLSGGKRGYTF.

The chain joins TRBV5-1 to TRBJ2-7, with 11 bases aligning to TRBD1. The J segment lost 6 bases and the V segment lost 4 bases, leaving 3 bases of the junction unmatched. Germline values: CDR1 SGHRS, CDR2 YFSETQ. The CDR3 consists of 13 residues. The DNA for the CDR3 is TGCGCCAGCAGCGCCGGGACAGGGGGCGAGCAGTACTTC. Translating gives CASSAGTGGEQYF.